The 16 T cell receptor beta chains listed next were all sequenced from one sample in a study of identical twins. TCRdb ran MiXCR on the 5' RACE reads and lists one entry per CDR3 protein. The data show about 730,000 distinct CDR3 sequences, approximately 22% seen once. Separately, the same data were catalogued under a study of T cells expressing NK-cell markers.

The sequencing sample was made of PBMCs. These receptors all come from a woman between 18 and 29 years old in good health.

This clonotype appeared many times. The chain has TRBV7-2 and TRBJ2-1, with a possible D match to TRBD2 (6 bases). The CDR3 is 15 residues long. Germline loops: CDR1 SGHTA, CDR2 FQGNSA. The germline V and J ends were trimmed by 5 bases and 8 bases, with 19 bases remaining between them. The CDR3 bases are TGTGCCAGCAGCAGGGGTAGCGGCACCTCCTATGAGCAGTTCTTC. This encodes CASSRGSGTSYEQFF.

This clonotype occurred a few times. The chain couples TRBV20-1 to TRBJ2-7; TRBD1 might be the D (6 bases). The germline CDR1 and CDR2 sequences are DFQATT and SNEGSKA (reference sequence). V was cut by 1 base and J by 2 bases, with 15 bases left in between. The CDR3 is 15 amino acids. This CDR3 is CSARGGPGQPYEQYF. CDR3 nucleotide sequence: TGCAGTGCTAGAGGGGGTCCAGGACAGCCCTACGAGCAGTACTTC.

The chain recombines TRBV5-1 with TRBJ1-1; D is perhaps TRBD1 (5 bases). Germline CDR1 reads SGHRS; CDR2 reads YFSETQ. This CDR3 is built from 12 residues. The germline V and J ends were trimmed by 7 bases and 8 bases, with 15 bases remaining between them. The CDR3 protein is CASGAEDQEAFF. CDR3 DNA sequence: TGCGCCAGCGGGGCAGAGGATCAGGAAGCTTTCTTT.

This clonotype has a count of ten or more. The chain employs TRBV28 and TRBJ2-4; 8 nucleotides align to TRBD1. The trim removed 7 bases at V and 6 bases at J, leaving 8 bases unmatched. Germline assignment: CDR1 MDHEN and CDR2 SYDVKM. This CDR3 contains 14 residues. CDR3 in DNA: TGTGCCAGCACCTCCGGGACAGGTGGAAACATTCAGTACTTC. It is translated as CASTSGTGGNIQYF.

A few counts support this clonotype. The rearrangement joins TRBV30 to TRBJ1-5; D call uncertain. This CDR3 contains 13 residues. Trimming took 2 bases from V and 7 from J, leaving 12 bases between them. CDR1 GTSNPN and CDR2 SVGIG come from the germline V gene (reference sequence). DNA for the CDR3: TGTGCCTGGAGTTCGTCGCAGTGGCAGCCCCAGCATTTT. Its translation: CAWSSSQWQPQHF.

The chain couples TRBV5-1 to TRBJ2-1, with D perhaps assigned TRBD1 or TRBD2 (5 bases each). V was cut by 1 base and J by 5 bases, with 10 bases left in between. The CDR3 runs to 14 residues. Germline CDR1 is SGHRS and CDR2 is YFSETQ. CDR3 sequence (DNA): TGCGCCAGCAGCTTGTTGGGACGCGACAATGAGCAGTTCTTC. Residues: CASSLLGRDNEQFF.

This clonotype has a handful of counts. The chain combines TRBV12-3 or TRBV12-4 with TRBJ2-4; D is possibly TRBD2 (6 bases). CDR3 length: 17 residues. The V and J ends lost 5 bases and 1 base respectively, with 18 bases between them. The CDR3 DNA reads TGTGCCAGCAGTCCCTGGTCCAGGGCGGGGGCCAAAAACATTCAGTACTTC. Amino acids: CASSPWSRAGAKNIQYF.

This clonotype was counted between two and nine times. This sequence joins TRBV3-1 and TRBJ2-3; TRBD2 aligns across 13 bases. Unmatched junction bases numbered 11, after V lost 3 bases and J lost 5 bases. The CDR3 totals 18 residues. Germline V gene data show CDR1 as LGHDT and CDR2 as YNNKEL (reference sequence). For the CDR3, the DNA is TGTGCCAGCAGCCACGATCCCGGGACTAGCGGGAACGGAGATACGCAGTATTTT. Translation: CASSHDPGTSGNGDTQYF.

This clonotype was seen once. The rearrangement uses TRBV7-2 and TRBJ2-1, with 7 nucleotides matching TRBD2. Germline V gives CDR1 SGHTA, CDR2 FQGNSA. This CDR3 spans 14 amino acids. The V segment lost 7 bases and the J segment 9 bases; nucleotides outside the gene matches: 12. The CDR3, as DNA: TGTGCCAGCAACACGGGGGGAGGAAAGGGTGAGCAGTTCTTC. Encoded protein: CASNTGGGKGEQFF. The full variable domain, in which reference TRBV7-2 and TRBJ2-1 provide the parts outside the CDR3, is GAGVSQSPSNKVTEKGKDVELRCDPISGHTALYWYRQSLGQGLEFLIYFQGNSAPDKSGLPSDRFSAERTGGSVSTLTIQRTQQEDSAVYLCASNTGGGKGEQFFGPGTRLTVL.

This clonotype was counted between two and nine times. The rearrangement uses TRBV7-9 and TRBJ2-1, with TRBD2 identical over 7 bases. The CDR3 is made up of 16 amino acids. The V and J ends lost 3 bases and 4 bases, in that order; junction bases with no gene match: 9. Germline CDR1 is SEHNR and CDR2 is FQNEAQ (reference sequence). CDR3 sequence: CASSLGIKRGYNEQFF. In DNA form, the CDR3 reads TGTGCCAGCAGCTTGGGGATCAAGCGGGGTTACAATGAGCAGTTCTTC. Using reference TRBV7-9 and TRBJ2-1 for the parts outside the CDR3, the full variable domain is DTGVSQNPRHKITKRGQNVTFRCDPISEHNRLYWYRQTLGQGPEFLTYFQNEAQLEKSRLLSDRFSAERPKGSFSTLEIQRTEQGDSAMYLCASSLGIKRGYNEQFFGPGTRLTVL.

This clonotype was counted a few times. The J gene is TRBJ2-3, the V gene TRBV15, with D hard to call. The germline V gene encodes CDR1 LNHNV and CDR2 YYDKDF (reference sequence). There are 13 residues in the CDR3. Trimming cost V 1 base and J 3 bases, with 5 bases left between them. The CDR3 loop reads CATSRVRTDTQYF. The CDR3 nucleotides read TGTGCCACCAGCAGAGTTCGAACAGATACGCAGTATTTT.

This clonotype was counted only a few times. This sequence joins TRBV6-1 and TRBJ2-7; TRBD1 matches 8 bases. The CDR3 has 17 residues. V shed 6 bases and J 3 bases; nucleotides not matched to a gene: 16. From germline, CDR1 is MNHNS and CDR2 SASEGT. DNA for the CDR3: TGTGCCAGCAGCAGCCAAACCAAAGACAGGGGACTCTACGAGCAGTACTTC. Translating gives CASSSQTKDRGLYEQYF.

The CDR3, as DNA: TGTGCCAGCAGTTTCACGATAACCGGGGCCAACGTCCTGACTTTC. This sequence encodes CASSFTITGANVLTF. V is TRBV6-5 and J is TRBJ2-6; D unresolved. This CDR3 contains 15 residues. Germline-derived CDR1 and CDR2 are MNHEY and SVGAGI. V was shortened by 4 bases and J by 4 bases, with 11 bases between the two germline ends.

The chain employs TRBV7-2 and TRBJ2-7, with TRBD1 matching over 8 bases. Germline lookup yields CDR1 SGHTA and CDR2 FQGNSA. CDR3 length equals 14 residues. V dropped 4 bases and J dropped 6; count of bases not matched to a gene: 8. The chain's CDR3 is CASSSYQGAGEQYF. The CDR3 DNA follows: TGTGCCAGCAGCTCTTATCAGGGGGCTGGCGAGCAGTACTTC.

The chain carries TRBV10-3 and TRBJ2-7; TRBD2 is a possible D gene (6 bases). The CDR3 is 15 residues long. Germline V lookup: CDR1 ENHRY, CDR2 SYGVKD. The V and J ends lost 5 bases and 0 bases respectively, with 14 bases between them. The chain's CDR3 is CAISPAGRNSYEQYF. CDR3 coding DNA: TGTGCCATCAGTCCCGCGGGACGGAACTCCTACGAGCAGTACTTC.

V gene TRBV20-1 combines with J gene TRBJ2-7, with 10 bases aligning to TRBD2. Germline V CDR1 and CDR2: DFQATT, SNEGSKA (reference sequence). The CDR3 has 15 amino acids. With V trimmed by 1 base and J by 2 bases, 5 bases remained unmatched. CDR3 DNA: TGCAGTGCTAGAGGGGGCCTAGCGGGAGCCTACGAGCAGTACTTC. Encoded protein: CSARGGLAGAYEQYF.